This passage covers 27 T cell receptor beta chains from one sample sequenced in a study of identical twins. TCRdb reanalysed the 5' RACE reads using MiXCR and keeps one entry per CDR3 protein. The table includes fewer than 350,000 distinct CDR3 sequences, under 9% detected once. A further study also used this sample, focusing on yellow fever vaccine responses in identical twins.

Sequenced sample: memory (CD45RO+) T cells sorted from blood. These TCRs come from a woman under 30 in good health.

The rearrangement links TRBV12-3 or TRBV12-4 to TRBJ1-2; tentatively, D is TRBD1 (6 bases). V lost 4 bases, J lost 2 bases, and 8 bases lay in between. The length of the CDR3 is 13 residues. CDR3: CASSSGQNYGYTF. Written as DNA, the CDR3 is TGTGCCAGCAGTTCAGGACAGAACTATGGCTACACCTTC.

V gene TRBV3-1 combines with J gene TRBJ2-3; 9 bases agree with TRBD2. The CDR3 length is 17 residues. With V trimmed by 4 bases and J by 4 bases, 12 bases remained unmatched. The germline CDR1 and CDR2 sequences are LGHDT and YNNKEL (reference sequence). The DNA of the CDR3 is TGTGCCAGCAGCCCCGCCGGCTGGGGACTAGCATCAGATACGCAGTATTTT. Its protein product is CASSPAGWGLASDTQYF.

The chain has TRBV27 and TRBJ2-7; 7 bases agree with TRBD1. Germline values: CDR1 MNHEY, CDR2 SMNVEV (reference sequence). The V gene end was trimmed by 3 bases and the J gene end by 5 bases; junction bases not matched to a gene: 13. CDR3 size: 16 residues. The chain's CDR3 is CASSFHRGVHLHEQYF. CDR3 DNA sequence: TGTGCCAGCAGTTTTCACAGGGGAGTACATCTCCACGAGCAGTACTTC.

J is TRBJ2-1 and V is TRBV15; D is tentatively TRBD1 or TRBD2 (5 bases each). Trimming stripped 5 bases from V and 2 bases from J, with 19 bases between. The CDR3 runs to 17 residues. Germline lookup yields CDR1 LNHNV and CDR2 YYDKDF (reference sequence). CDR3 sequence reads: CATSRRFLQGPYNEQFF. In DNA form, the CDR3 reads TGTGCCACCAGCCGGAGGTTCCTCCAGGGACCCTACAATGAGCAGTTCTTC.

The chain uses TRBV5-1 and TRBJ2-5; the D gene is possibly TRBD1 (5 bases). Germline V CDR1 and CDR2: SGHRS, YFSETQ. With 0 bases removed from V and 5 bases from J, the gap between germline ends came to 20 bases. The CDR3 consists of 17 residues. The CDR3 reads CASSLAAGQGLGETQYF. The CDR3 bases are TGCGCCAGCAGCTTGGCCGCTGGCCAGGGCCTGGGGGAGACCCAGTACTTC.

This clonotype has more than one count but fewer than ten. CDR3 nucleotide sequence: TGTGCCAGTAGTACCCTTACCACGACAGCTAACTATGGCTACACCTTC. It translates to CASSTLTTTANYGYTF. This chain uses TRBV19 with TRBJ1-2; D might be TRBD1 (5 bases). CDR3 length: 16 residues. Trimming left V 4 bases short and J 0 bases short, with 15 bases between. From germline, CDR1 is LNHDA and CDR2 SQIVND (reference sequence).

The sample holds many counts of this clonotype. CDR3 protein: CATSEGSSYNEQFF. The CDR3 bases are TGTGCCACCAGTGAGGGGAGTTCCTACAATGAGCAGTTCTTC. The chain is built from TRBV24-1 and TRBJ2-1, with a possible D match to TRBD2 (5 bases). CDR1 is KGHDR, CDR2 SFDVKD, per germline. The V and J ends lost 4 bases and 1 base respectively, with 7 bases between them. The CDR3 has 14 amino acids.

This clonotype was counted ten times or more. This sequence joins TRBV24-1 and TRBJ1-3; unclear D gene. Per germline, CDR1 KGHDR and CDR2 SFDVKD. V lost 3 bases and J lost 3, with 5 bases in between. CDR3 length equals 13 residues. The DNA for the CDR3 is TGTGCCACCAGTGATGACATTGGAAACACCATATATTTT. Protein sequence: CATSDDIGNTIYF.

This sequence joins TRBV20-1 and TRBJ2-7; 7 bases agree with TRBD2. This CDR3 contains 17 residues. Germline CDR1 DFQATT, CDR2 SNEGSKA (reference sequence). Losses at the gene ends were 2 bases for V and 2 bases for J; bases not matched to a gene: 15. CDR3 region: CSARSQGMGDYAYEQYF. The CDR3 region has the DNA TGCAGTGCTAGATCCCAGGGAATGGGGGACTACGCCTACGAGCAGTACTTC.

This clonotype has only a few counts. This chain links TRBV5-1 with TRBJ1-5; perhaps TRBD1 as D (6 bases). Germline values: CDR1 SGHRS, CDR2 YFSETQ. Trimming cost V 4 bases and J 0 bases, with 11 bases left between them. This CDR3 has 15 amino acids. CDR3 region: CASSQGHYSNQPQHF. Here the CDR3 DNA reads TGCGCCAGCAGCCAGGGACACTATAGCAATCAGCCCCAGCATTTT.

The chain couples TRBV6-1 to TRBJ2-2, with 11 bases lining up with TRBD1. The V segment lost 9 bases and the J segment 5 bases; nucleotides outside the gene matches: 8. The CDR3 runs 15 residues. Germline-derived CDR1 and CDR2 are MNHNS and SASEGT. CDR3: CASNVRDRGTGELFF. The CDR3 DNA sequence: TGTGCCAGTAACGTCCGGGACAGGGGGACCGGGGAGCTGTTTTTT.

The V call is TRBV5-1, the J call TRBJ2-1; 15 bases are shared with TRBD2. V shed 4 bases, J shed 8 bases, and the junction held 4 bases outside the gene matches. The CDR3 sequence is 15 residues long. The germline V gene has CDR1 SGHRS and CDR2 YFSETQ. In DNA, the CDR3 is TGCGCCAGCAGCCGCGGACTAGCGGGAGGGTATGAGCAGTTCTTC. Its protein product is CASSRGLAGGYEQFF. Together with reference TRBV5-1 and TRBJ2-1, the CDR3 gives the full variable domain: KAGVTQTPRYLIKTRGQQVTLSCSPISGHRSVSWYQQTPGQGLQFLFEYFSETQRNKGNFPGRFSGRQFSNSRSEMNVSTLELGDSALYLCASSRGLAGGYEQFFGPGTRLTVL.

Many counts were recorded for this clonotype. The chain uses TRBV24-1 and TRBJ2-2, with TRBD1 as a possible D gene (6 bases). Between the trimmed V and J ends, which lost 5 bases and 5 bases, there was a span of 8 bases. This CDR3 spans 13 amino acids. Germline CDR1 is KGHDR and CDR2 is SFDVKD. The CDR3 coding sequence is TGTGCCACCAGTGCGACAGGAACCGGGGAGCTGTTTTTT. Its translation: CATSATGTGELFF.

This clonotype was recorded at least ten times. The rearrangement uses TRBV7-3 and TRBJ1-1; D gene ambiguous. The CDR3 is made up of 13 amino acids. The germline gives CDR1 SGHTA, CDR2 FQGTGA. Trimming left V 5 bases short and J 1 base short, with 8 bases between. The CDR3 loop is CASSHYSNTEAFF. The DNA for the CDR3 is TGTGCCAGCAGCCATTATTCGAACACTGAAGCTTTCTTT.

This clonotype was detected many times. The chain recombines TRBV4-1 with TRBJ2-7, with TRBD2 matching 8 bases. The junction had 2 bases not matched to a gene; V was cut back by 1 base and J by 0 bases. CDR3 size: 15 residues. In germline, CDR1 is MGHRA, CDR2 YSYEKL. For the CDR3, the DNA is TGCGCCAGCAGCCAAGGACTAGCGTCCTCCTACGAGCAGTACTTC. Encoded protein: CASSQGLASSYEQYF.

This clonotype has ten or more counts. CDR3 region: CASSITTGYNEQFF. The CDR3 DNA follows: TGCGCCAGCAGCATCACCACAGGGTACAATGAGCAGTTCTTC. J is TRBJ2-1 and V is TRBV5-1, with D perhaps TRBD1 (6 bases). Trimming shortened V by 4 bases and J by 4 bases, and 12 bases separated the two germline ends. The CDR3 is made up of 14 amino acids. Germline assignment: CDR1 SGHRS and CDR2 YFSETQ.

Ten or more counts support this clonotype. The chain is built from TRBV5-6 and TRBJ1-2, with TRBD1 as a possible D gene (6 bases). The V end lost 0 bases, the J end lost 3 bases, and 6 bases lay between the germline ends. Per germline, CDR1 SGHDT and CDR2 YYEEEE. The CDR3 is 13 residues long. Here the CDR3 reads CASSLAGDYGYTF. DNA of the CDR3: TGTGCCAGCAGCTTGGCAGGGGACTATGGCTACACCTTC.

This clonotype occurred many times. The genes are TRBV12-3 or TRBV12-4 and TRBJ2-7; 12 bases line up with TRBD1. This CDR3 spans 15 amino acids. Losses at the gene ends were 0 bases for V and 5 bases for J; bases not matched to a gene: 2. This CDR3 reads CASSLAGTGGHEQYF. The CDR3, as DNA: TGTGCCAGCAGTTTAGCCGGGACAGGGGGCCACGAGCAGTACTTC.

The CDR3 protein is CASSKGREGLTEQYF. The CDR3 DNA follows: TGTGCCAGCAGCAAAGGGAGGGAGGGGCTTACCGAGCAGTACTTC. This chain joins TRBV14 and TRBJ2-7, with 7 bases aligning to TRBD2. The ends lost 5 bases at V and 6 bases at J; junction bases unmatched: 13. CDR3 size: 15 residues. Germline CDR1 SGHDN, CDR2 FVKESK.

This chain links TRBV7-2 with TRBJ1-5; 7 bases match TRBD1. J gave up 6 bases and V 2 bases, and 4 bases lay outside the gene matches. The CDR3 totals 14 residues. The germline CDR1 and CDR2 sequences are SGHTA and FQGNSA. The CDR3 DNA follows: TGTGCCAGCAGCTTACGGACAGGCGGTCAGCCCCAGCATTTT. Translation: CASSLRTGGQPQHF.

This clonotype came up many times. This rearrangement joins TRBV29-1 to TRBJ2-1; the D gene is possibly TRBD2 (6 bases). Germline V gene sequence: CDR1 SQVTM, CDR2 ANQGSEA. The CDR3 contains 13 residues. V was shortened by 7 bases and J by 4 bases, with 14 bases between the two germline ends. As DNA, the CDR3 is TGCAGCGGTTCGGCTAGCGATTACAATGAGCAGTTCTTC. The encoded protein is CSGSASDYNEQFF.

Ten or more counts support this clonotype. The CDR3 loop reads CSVASGLIQETQYF. CDR3 DNA: TGCAGCGTTGCCAGCGGCCTCATCCAAGAGACCCAGTACTTC. The chain has TRBV29-1 and TRBJ2-5; D is possibly TRBD2 (5 bases). Germline V lookup: CDR1 SQVTM, CDR2 ANQGSEA. The CDR3 loop spans 14 amino acids. V gave up 4 bases and J gave up 1 base, with 13 bases separating them.

The V call is TRBV11-2, the J call TRBJ2-6; 9 bases are a match to TRBD1. This CDR3 has 19 residues. CDR1 is SGHAT and CDR2 is FQNNGV in the germline V gene. With V trimmed by 5 bases and J by 3 bases, 14 bases remained unmatched. CDR3 in DNA: TGTGCCAGCAGCCCTTCACCGACAGGGGGTACGGGTGGGGCCAACGTCCTGACTTTC. As protein: CASSPSPTGGTGGANVLTF.

This clonotype was seen repeatedly, ten times or more. The genes are TRBV12-3 or TRBV12-4 and TRBJ2-1; 7 bases match TRBD1. V dropped 5 bases and J dropped 6; count of bases not matched to a gene: 10. CDR3 length equals 15 residues. The CDR3, as DNA: TGTGCCAGCAGTGAGACAGGGAAACTTATCAATGAGCAGTTCTTC. Amino acids: CASSETGKLINEQFF.

This clonotype came up a few times. The junction departs from germline at one end; a sequencing error may be responsible. The CDR3 DNA sequence: TGTGCTAGCAGTCTTACCATGACAAACGATATTAATCAGCCCCAGCATTTT. It yields the protein CASSLTMTNDINQPQHF. This chain joins TRBV12-3 or TRBV12-4 and TRBJ1-5; D not resolved. The CDR3 sequence is 17 residues long.

This chain joins TRBV3-1 and TRBJ2-7; TRBD2 is a possible D gene (6 bases). The CDR3 is 13 amino acids. Germline V gene data show CDR1 as LGHDT and CDR2 as YNNKEL (reference sequence). The V end was cut by 4 bases, the J end by 3 bases, with 10 bases between. The CDR3 sequence: CASSRGVLYEQYF. In DNA, the CDR3 is TGTGCCAGCAGCCGGGGGGTGCTCTACGAGCAGTACTTC.

The V call is TRBV27, the J call TRBJ2-5; weak D call: TRBD2 (5 bases). The CDR3 has 14 amino acids. In germline, CDR1 is MNHEY, CDR2 SMNVEV (reference sequence). V was cut by 2 bases and J by 7 bases, with 14 bases left in between. CDR3 protein: CASSLGKEGGTQYF. CDR3 in DNA: TGTGCCAGCAGTTTAGGGAAAGAGGGTGGGACCCAGTACTTC.